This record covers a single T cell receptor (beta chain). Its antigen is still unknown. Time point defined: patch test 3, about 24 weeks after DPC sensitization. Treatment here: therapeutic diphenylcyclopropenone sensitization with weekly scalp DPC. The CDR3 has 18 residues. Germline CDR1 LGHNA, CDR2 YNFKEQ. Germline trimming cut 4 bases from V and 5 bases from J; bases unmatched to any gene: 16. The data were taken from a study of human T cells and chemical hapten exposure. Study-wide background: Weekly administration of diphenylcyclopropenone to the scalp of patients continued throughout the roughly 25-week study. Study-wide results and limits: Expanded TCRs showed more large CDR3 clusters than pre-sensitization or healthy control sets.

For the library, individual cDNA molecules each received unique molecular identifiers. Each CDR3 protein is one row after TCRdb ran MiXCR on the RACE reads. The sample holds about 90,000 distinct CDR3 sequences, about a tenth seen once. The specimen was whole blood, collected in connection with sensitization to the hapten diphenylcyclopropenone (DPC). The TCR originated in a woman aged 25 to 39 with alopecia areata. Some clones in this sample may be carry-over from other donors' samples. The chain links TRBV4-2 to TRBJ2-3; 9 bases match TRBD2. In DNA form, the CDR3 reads TGTGCCAGCAGCCGTTTCGCGGGGGGGCATGATATAGGAGATACGCAGTATTTT. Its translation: CASSRFAGGHDIGDTQYF.